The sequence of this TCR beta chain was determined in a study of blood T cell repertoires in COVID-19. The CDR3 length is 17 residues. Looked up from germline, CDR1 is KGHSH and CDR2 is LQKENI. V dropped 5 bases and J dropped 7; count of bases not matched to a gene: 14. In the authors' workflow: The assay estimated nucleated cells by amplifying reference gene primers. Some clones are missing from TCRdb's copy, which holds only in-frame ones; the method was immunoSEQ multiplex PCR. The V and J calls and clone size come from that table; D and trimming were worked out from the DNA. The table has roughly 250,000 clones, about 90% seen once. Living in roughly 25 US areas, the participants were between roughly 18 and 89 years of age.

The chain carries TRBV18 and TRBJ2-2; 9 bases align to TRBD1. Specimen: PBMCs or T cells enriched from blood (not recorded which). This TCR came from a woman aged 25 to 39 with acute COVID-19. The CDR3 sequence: CASSSLPTGGSHGELFF. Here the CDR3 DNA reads TGTGCCAGCTCATCTTTGCCAACAGGGGGCTCGCACGGGGAGCTGTTTTTT.